This T cell receptor beta chain was identified in a study of T cell clonotyping in hematopoietic cell transplantation. Blood collection times were about day -28 and days 30, 100, 180 posttransplant. Sequencing used immunoSEQ multiplex PCR; TCRdb keeps in-frame clones, though not all of them. The sample holds 8,700 or so clones, around 85% seen once. CDR3 length: 13 residues. Deletions cut 6 bases from V and 2 bases from J, with 11 bases between. Germline lookup yields CDR1 SNHLY and CDR2 FYNNEI. Specimen: PBMCs, collected 180 days after allogeneic stem cell transplant. The V and J genes are TRBV2 and TRBJ2-7, with D possibly TRBD1 on 5 matching bases. The receptor was derived from a female patient aged 25-40 years who had an allogeneic stem cell transplant, so the T cells may come from the graft donor. Some clones in this sample may be carry-over from other donors' samples. CDR3 region: CASSWTLTYEQYF. The DNA of the CDR3 is TGTGCCAGCAGCTGGACACTTACCTACGAGCAGTACTTC.